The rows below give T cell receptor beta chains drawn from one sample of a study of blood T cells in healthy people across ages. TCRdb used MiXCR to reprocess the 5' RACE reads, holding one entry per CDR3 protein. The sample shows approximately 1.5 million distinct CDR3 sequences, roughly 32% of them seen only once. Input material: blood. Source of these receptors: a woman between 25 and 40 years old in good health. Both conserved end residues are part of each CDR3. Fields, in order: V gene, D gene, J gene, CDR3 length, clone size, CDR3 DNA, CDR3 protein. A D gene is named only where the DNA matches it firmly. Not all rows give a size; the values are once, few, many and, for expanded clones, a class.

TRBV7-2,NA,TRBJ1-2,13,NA,TGTGCCAGCAGCTTTTCAGAAACTTATGGCTACACCTTC,CASSFSETYGYTF
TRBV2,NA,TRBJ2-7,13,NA,TGTGCCAGCAGTGCGTCTAGCGACCCAGAGCAGTACTTC,CASSASSDPEQYF
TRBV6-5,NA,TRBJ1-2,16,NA,TGTGCCAGCAGTTACCTCAAGTCAGGGGCCGGGGATGGCTACACCTTC,CASSYLKSGAGDGYTF
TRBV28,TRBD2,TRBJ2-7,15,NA,TGTGCCAGCTGGTCTAGCGGGAGGGCCAAAAACGAGCAGTACTTC,CASWSSGRAKNEQYF
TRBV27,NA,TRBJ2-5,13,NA,TGTGCCACCAGTGATCCTCCCGCATGGACCCAGTACTTC,CATSDPPAWTQYF
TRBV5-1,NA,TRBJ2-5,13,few,TGCGCCAGCAGCGGACTCGACCAAGAGACCCAGTACTTC,CASSGLDQETQYF
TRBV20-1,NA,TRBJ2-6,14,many,TGCAGTGCTCACAGCTTCTCTGGGGCCAACGTCCTGACTTTC,CSAHSFSGANVLTF
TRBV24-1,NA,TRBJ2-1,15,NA,TGTGCCACCAGTGATTCACGCTCCGCCTACAATGAGCAGTTCTTC,CATSDSRSAYNEQFF
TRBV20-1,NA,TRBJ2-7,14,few,TGCAGTGCTGAAGAGGCGGGGACCACCTACGAGCAGTACTTC,CSAEEAGTTYEQYF
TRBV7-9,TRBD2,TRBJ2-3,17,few,TGTGCCAGCAGCTTACTCCCAGCGGGAGGCCGCACAGATACGCAGTATTTT,CASSLLPAGGRTDTQYF
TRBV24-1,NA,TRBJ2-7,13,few,TGTGCCACCAGTGGGGCGGACACCTACGAGCAGTACTTC,CATSGADTYEQYF
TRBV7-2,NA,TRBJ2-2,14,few,TGTGCCAGCAGCTTAATACGTTTGGCCGGGGAGCTGTTTTTT,CASSLIRLAGELFF
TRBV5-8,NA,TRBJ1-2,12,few,TGTGCCAGCAGCTTGGTGGTGGGTGGCTACACCTTC,CASSLVVGGYTF
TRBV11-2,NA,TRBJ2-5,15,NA,TGTGCCAGCAGCTTAGACGGGACAATTAAAGAGACCCAGTACTTC,CASSLDGTIKETQYF
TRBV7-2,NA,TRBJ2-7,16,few,TGTGCCAGCAGCTTAAACGTATGGCAGGATGTATACGAGCAGTACTTC,CASSLNVWQDVYEQYF
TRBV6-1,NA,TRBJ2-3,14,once,TGTGCCAGCGCGGCTGGGGGGTTGAATAATACGCAGTATTTT,CASAAGGLNNTQYF
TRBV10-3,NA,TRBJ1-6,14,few,TGTGCCATCAGGGGTGGGTCCTCAAATTCACCCCTCCACTTT,CAIRGGSSNSPLHF
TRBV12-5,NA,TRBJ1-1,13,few,TGTGCTAGTTCCGCCGAAGCGAACACTGAAGCTTTCTTT,CASSAEANTEAFF
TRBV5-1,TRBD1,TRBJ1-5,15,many,TGCGCCAGCAGCGCGGATGGACAGGGGAATCAGCCCCAGCATTTT,CASSADGQGNQPQHF
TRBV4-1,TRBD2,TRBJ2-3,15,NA,TGCGCCAGCAGCCAAGGGCGGGGGGGGACGAATACGCGGTATTTT,CASSQGRGGTNTRYF
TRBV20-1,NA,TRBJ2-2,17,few,TGCAGTGCTAGACCGGAAGGATCGGGGCGAATGACCGGGGAGCTGTTTTTT,CSARPEGSGRMTGELFF
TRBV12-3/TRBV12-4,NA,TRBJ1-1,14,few,TGTGCCAGCAGTCTATCCTCCTTAGCCACTGAAGCTTTCTTT,CASSLSSLATEAFF
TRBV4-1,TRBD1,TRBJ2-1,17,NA,TGCGCCAGCAGCCAAGAAGGGTCCAGGGGGTATGACAATGAGCAGTTCTTC,CASSQEGSRGYDNEQFF
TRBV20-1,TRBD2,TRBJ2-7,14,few,TGCAGTGCTCTGGGGACTAGCGGGGACTACGAGCAGTACTTC,CSALGTSGDYEQYF
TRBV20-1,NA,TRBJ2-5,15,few,TGCAGTGCTATATCAAGGCCCGGGGTCCAAGAGACCCAGTACTTC,CSAISRPGVQETQYF
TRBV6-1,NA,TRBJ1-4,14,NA,TGTGCCAGCATGGAGGCGCATGGGGGTGAAAAACTGTTTTTT,CASMEAHGGEKLFF
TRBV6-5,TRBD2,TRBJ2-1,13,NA,TGTGCCAGCAGAGAAGCGGGAGTTCGAGAGCAGTTCTTC,CASREAGVREQFF
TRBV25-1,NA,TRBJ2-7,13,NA,TGTGCCAGCAGGAAGGGAGCCAGGGACGAGCAGTACTTC,CASRKGARDEQYF
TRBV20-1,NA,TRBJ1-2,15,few,TGCAGTGCTAGAGATCGGGACACGGCAAACTATGGCTACACCTTC,CSARDRDTANYGYTF
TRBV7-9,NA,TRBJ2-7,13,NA,TGTGCCAGCAGCCGAATTTCCGCCTACGAGCAGTACTTC,CASSRISAYEQYF
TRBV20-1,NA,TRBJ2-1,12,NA,TGCAGTGCTAGAGATCCCTACAATGAGCAGTTCTTC,CSARDPYNEQFF
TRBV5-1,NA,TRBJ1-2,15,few,TGCGCCAGCAGCTTGGCTGCAGGGGCCGTCTATGGCTACACCTTC,CASSLAAGAVYGYTF
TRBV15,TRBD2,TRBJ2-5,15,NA,TGTGCCACCAGCAGAGACCGACTAGCCGAAGAGACCCAGTACTTC,CATSRDRLAEETQYF
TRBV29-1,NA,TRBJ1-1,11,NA,TGCAGCGTTGAAAGGAACACTGAAGCTTTCTTT,CSVERNTEAFF
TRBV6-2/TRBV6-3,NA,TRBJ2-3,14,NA,TGTGCCAGCACCCCGATGGGGGGAACAGATACGCAGTATTTT,CASTPMGGTDTQYF
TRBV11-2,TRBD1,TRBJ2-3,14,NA,TGTGCCAGCACGACAGGGGGCCGGACAGATACGCAGTATTTT,CASTTGGRTDTQYF
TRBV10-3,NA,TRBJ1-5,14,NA,TGTGCCATCACCATGTGGTATTGGGTCCAGCCCCAGCATTTT,CAITMWYWVQPQHF
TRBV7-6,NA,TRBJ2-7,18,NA,TGTGCCGGCAGCTTAGATCCCGTGGGCGCGGAAAGCTCCTACGAGCAGTACTTC,CAGSLDPVGAESSYEQYF
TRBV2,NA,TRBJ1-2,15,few,TGTGCCAGCAGTGAAGGGGGGCCGTCTTACTATGGCTACACCTTC,CASSEGGPSYYGYTF
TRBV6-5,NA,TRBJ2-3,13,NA,TGTGCCAGCAGCCGACAGAGAACAGATACGCAGTATTTT,CASSRQRTDTQYF
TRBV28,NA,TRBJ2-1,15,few,TGTGCCAGCAGTTTTAACAGGGTCCTAGGAAATGAGCAGTTCTTC,CASSFNRVLGNEQFF
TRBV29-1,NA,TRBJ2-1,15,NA,TGCAGCGTTGATGGCTCCAGGGGAATAGGGTATGAGCAGTTCTTC,CSVDGSRGIGYEQFF
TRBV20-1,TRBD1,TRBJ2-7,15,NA,TGCAGTGCTAGGCCGGGACAGGGGTTATACTGCGAGCAGTACTTC,CSARPGQGLYCEQYF
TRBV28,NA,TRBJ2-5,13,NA,TGTGCCAGCAGTTTAAACCGTGGTGGGACCCAGTACTTC,CASSLNRGGTQYF
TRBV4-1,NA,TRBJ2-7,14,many,TGCGCCAGCAGCCAGGGATATCTCTCCTACGAGCAGTACTTC,CASSQGYLSYEQYF
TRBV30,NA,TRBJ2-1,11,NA,TGTGCCTGGGGATTTAGCAATGAGCAGTTCTTC,CAWGFSNEQFF
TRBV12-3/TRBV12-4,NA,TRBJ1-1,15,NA,TGTGCCAGCAGTTTTTCTCCTGTTGGGGACACTGAAGCTTTCTTT,CASSFSPVGDTEAFF
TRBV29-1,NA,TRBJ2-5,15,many,TGCAGCGTTCGCGGCGGAAATAGCCCAGCTCGGGAGCAGTACTTC,CSVRGGNSPAREQYF
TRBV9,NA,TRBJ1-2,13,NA,TGTGCCAGCAGCCCCCTAGCTAACTATGGCTACACCTTC,CASSPLANYGYTF
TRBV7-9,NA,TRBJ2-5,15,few,TGTGCCGGCAGCTTAGGTTGGACAAACCAAGAGACCCAGTACTTC,CAGSLGWTNQETQYF
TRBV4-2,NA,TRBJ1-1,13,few,TGTGCCAGCTCCGGAGGGCGGGGCACTGAAGCTTTCTTT,CASSGGRGTEAFF
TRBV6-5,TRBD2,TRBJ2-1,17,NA,TGTGCCAGCAGTTACTCGAAGGGGCGGGAGGACTCCAATGAGCAGTTCTTC,CASSYSKGREDSNEQFF
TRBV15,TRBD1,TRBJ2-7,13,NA,TGTGCCACCAGCACAACAGGGGGATACGAGCAGTACTTC,CATSTTGGYEQYF